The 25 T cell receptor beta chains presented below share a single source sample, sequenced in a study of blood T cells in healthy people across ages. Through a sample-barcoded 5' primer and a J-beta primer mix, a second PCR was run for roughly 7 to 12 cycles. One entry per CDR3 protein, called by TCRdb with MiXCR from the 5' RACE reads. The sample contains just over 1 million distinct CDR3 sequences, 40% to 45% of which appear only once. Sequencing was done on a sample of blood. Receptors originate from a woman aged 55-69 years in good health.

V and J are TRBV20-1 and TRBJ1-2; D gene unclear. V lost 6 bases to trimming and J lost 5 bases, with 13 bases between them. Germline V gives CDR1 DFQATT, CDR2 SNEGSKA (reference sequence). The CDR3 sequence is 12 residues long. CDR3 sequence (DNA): TGCAGTGCCGGGATCCTAGGGTATGGCTACACCTTC. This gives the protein CSAGILGYGYTF.

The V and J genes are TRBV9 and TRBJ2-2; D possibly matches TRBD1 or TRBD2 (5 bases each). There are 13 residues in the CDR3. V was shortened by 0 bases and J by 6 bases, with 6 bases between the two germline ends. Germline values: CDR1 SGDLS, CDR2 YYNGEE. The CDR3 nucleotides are TGTGCCAGCAGCGTAGGAGGGGCCGGGGAGCTGTTTTTT. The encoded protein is CASSVGGAGELFF. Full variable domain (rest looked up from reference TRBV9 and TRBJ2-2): DSGVTQTPKHLITATGQRVTLRCSPRSGDLSVYWYQQSLDQGLQFLIQYYNGEERAKGNILERFSAQQFPDLHSELNLSSLELGDSALYFCASSVGGAGELFFGEGSRLTVL.

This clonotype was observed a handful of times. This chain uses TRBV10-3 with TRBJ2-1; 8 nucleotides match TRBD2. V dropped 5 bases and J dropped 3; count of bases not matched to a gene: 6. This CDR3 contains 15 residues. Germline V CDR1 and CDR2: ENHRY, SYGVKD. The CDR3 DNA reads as TGTGCCATCAGTTCAGCGGGAGACAACTACAATGAGCAGTTCTTC. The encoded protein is CAISSAGDNYNEQFF.

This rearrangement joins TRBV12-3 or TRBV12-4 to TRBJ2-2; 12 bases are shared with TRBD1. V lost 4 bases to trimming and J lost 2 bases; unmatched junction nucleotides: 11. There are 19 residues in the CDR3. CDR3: CASSSPPGTGGPNTGELFF. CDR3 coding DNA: TGTGCCAGCAGTTCCCCCCCGGGGACAGGGGGCCCTAACACCGGGGAGCTGTTTTTT.

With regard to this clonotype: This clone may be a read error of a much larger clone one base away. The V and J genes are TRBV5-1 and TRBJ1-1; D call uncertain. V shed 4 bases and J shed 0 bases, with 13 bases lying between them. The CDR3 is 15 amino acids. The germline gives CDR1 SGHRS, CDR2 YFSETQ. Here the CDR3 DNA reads TGCGCCAGCAGCATCGCAGGATCCGTGAACACTGAAGCTTTCTTT. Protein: CASSIAGSVNTEAFF. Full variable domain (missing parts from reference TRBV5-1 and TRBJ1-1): KAGVTQTPRYLIKTRGQQVTLSCSPISGHRSVSWYQQTPGQGLQFLFEYFSETQRNKGNFPGRFSGRQFSNSRSEMNVSTLELGDSALYLCASSIAGSVNTEAFFGQGTRLTVV.

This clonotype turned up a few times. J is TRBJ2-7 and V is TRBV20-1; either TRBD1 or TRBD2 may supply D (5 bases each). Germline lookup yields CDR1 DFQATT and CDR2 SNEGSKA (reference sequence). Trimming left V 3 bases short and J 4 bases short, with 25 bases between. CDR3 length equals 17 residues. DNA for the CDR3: TGCAGTGCTAGCCCGGACGGCCTAAGGGGTCGGGGATACGAGCAGTACTTC. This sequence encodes CSASPDGLRGRGYEQYF.

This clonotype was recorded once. CDR3 amino acids: CASSANSENEQYF. For the CDR3, the DNA is TGTGCCAGCAGTGCAAATAGTGAGAATGAGCAGTACTTC. The chain carries TRBV6-5 and TRBJ2-5; no clear D. V lost 5 bases and J lost 11, with 18 bases in between. Germline V gene sequence: CDR1 MNHEY, CDR2 SVGAGI. The CDR3 has 13 amino acids.

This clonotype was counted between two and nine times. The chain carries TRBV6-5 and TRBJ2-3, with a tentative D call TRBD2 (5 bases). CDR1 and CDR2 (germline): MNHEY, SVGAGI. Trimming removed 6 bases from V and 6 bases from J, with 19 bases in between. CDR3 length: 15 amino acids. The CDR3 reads CASSRTRTLADTQYF. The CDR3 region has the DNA TGTGCCAGCAGCCGTACAAGGACTCTGGCGGATACGCAGTATTTT.

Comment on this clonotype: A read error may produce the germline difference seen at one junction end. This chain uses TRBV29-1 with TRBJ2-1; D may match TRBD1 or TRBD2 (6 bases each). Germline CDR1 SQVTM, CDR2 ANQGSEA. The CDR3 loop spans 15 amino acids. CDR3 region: CGVEDGGLSYNEQFF. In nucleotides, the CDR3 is TGCGGCGTTGAAGATGGGGGGCTCTCCTACAATGAGCAGTTCTTC.

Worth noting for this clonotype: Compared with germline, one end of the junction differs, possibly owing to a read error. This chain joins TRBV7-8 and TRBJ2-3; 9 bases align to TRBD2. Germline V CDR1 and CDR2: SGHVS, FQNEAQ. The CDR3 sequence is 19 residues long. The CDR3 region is CANSLARLAGSFGTDTQYF. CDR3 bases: TGTGCCAACAGCTTAGCGCGGCTAGCGGGATCATTTGGCACAGATACGCAGTATTTT.

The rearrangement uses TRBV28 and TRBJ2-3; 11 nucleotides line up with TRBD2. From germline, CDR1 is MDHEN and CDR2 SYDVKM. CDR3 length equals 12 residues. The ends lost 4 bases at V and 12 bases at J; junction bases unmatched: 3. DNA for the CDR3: TGTGCCAGCAGTTCTAGCGGGAGGCTTCAGTATTTT. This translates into CASSSSGRLQYF.

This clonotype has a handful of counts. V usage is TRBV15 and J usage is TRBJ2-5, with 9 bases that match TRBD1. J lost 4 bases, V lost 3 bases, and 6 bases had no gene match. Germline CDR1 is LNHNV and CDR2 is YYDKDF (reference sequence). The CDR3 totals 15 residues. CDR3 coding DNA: TGTGCCACCAGCAGGGACAGGGGAGGAGGAGAGACCCAGTACTTC. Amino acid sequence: CATSRDRGGGETQYF.

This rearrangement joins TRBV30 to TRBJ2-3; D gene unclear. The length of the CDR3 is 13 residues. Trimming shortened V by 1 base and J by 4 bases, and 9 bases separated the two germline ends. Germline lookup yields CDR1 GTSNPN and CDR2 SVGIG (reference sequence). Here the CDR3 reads CAWSAALADTQYF. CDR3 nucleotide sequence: TGTGCCTGGAGTGCAGCGCTCGCAGATACGCAGTATTTT.

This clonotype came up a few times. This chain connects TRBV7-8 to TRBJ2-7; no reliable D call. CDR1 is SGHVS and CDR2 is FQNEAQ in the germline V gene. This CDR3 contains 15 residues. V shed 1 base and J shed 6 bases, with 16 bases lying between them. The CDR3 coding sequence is TGTGCCAGCAGCTTAGGTGTGTTGATGGGTTTCGAGCAGTACTTC. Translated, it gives CASSLGVLMGFEQYF.

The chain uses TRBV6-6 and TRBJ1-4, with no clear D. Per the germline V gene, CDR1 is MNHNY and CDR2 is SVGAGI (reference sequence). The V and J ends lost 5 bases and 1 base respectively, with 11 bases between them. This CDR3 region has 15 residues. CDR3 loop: CASSRGRQTNEKLFF. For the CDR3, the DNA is TGTGCCAGCAGTCGTGGACGGCAAACTAATGAAAAACTGTTTTTT.

The CDR3 loop reads CASSHGLAGVVFGETQYF. The CDR3 DNA sequence: TGTGCCAGCAGCCATGGGCTAGCGGGAGTGGTATTTGGAGAGACCCAGTACTTC. J is TRBJ2-5 and V is TRBV3-1, with TRBD2 matching over 10 bases. CDR1 LGHDT and CDR2 YNNKEL come from the germline V gene (reference sequence). V lost 3 bases to trimming and J lost 4 bases; unmatched junction nucleotides: 14. The CDR3 has 18 amino acids.

The CDR3 protein is CASSSRVGNQPQHF. In DNA form, the CDR3 reads TGTGCCAGCAGTTCCCGAGTTGGCAATCAGCCCCAGCATTTT. The V gene is TRBV12-3 or TRBV12-4, the J gene TRBJ1-5; D unclear. The V gene lost 4 bases and the J gene lost 2 bases, with 9 bases spanning the gap. The CDR3 extends over 14 amino acids.

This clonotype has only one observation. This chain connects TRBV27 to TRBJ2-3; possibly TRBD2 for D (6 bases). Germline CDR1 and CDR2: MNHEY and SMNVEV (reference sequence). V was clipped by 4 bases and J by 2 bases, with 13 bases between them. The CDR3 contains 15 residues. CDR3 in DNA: TGTGCCAGCAGTTATATAGGACTATACACAGATACGCAGTATTTT. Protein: CASSYIGLYTDTQYF.

The CDR3 nucleotides read TGCAGTGCCGAAGCCGGGACAGGGTTGTACACCGGGGAGCTGTTTTTT. Translated: CSAEAGTGLYTGELFF. This chain links TRBV20-1 with TRBJ2-2, with 9 positions matching TRBD1. Germline V gene sequence: CDR1 DFQATT, CDR2 SNEGSKA (reference sequence). J gave up 3 bases and V 6 bases, and 11 bases lay outside the gene matches. The CDR3 consists of 16 residues.

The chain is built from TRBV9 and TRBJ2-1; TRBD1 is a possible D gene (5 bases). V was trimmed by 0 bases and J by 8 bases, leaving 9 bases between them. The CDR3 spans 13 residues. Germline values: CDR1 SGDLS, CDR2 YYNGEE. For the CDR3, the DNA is TGTGCCAGCAGCGTAGCGACAGAAGATGAGCAGTTCTTC. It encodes CASSVATEDEQFF. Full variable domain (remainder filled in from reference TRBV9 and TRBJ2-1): DSGVTQTPKHLITATGQRVTLRCSPRSGDLSVYWYQQSLDQGLQFLIQYYNGEERAKGNILERFSAQQFPDLHSELNLSSLELGDSALYFCASSVATEDEQFFGPGTRLTVL.

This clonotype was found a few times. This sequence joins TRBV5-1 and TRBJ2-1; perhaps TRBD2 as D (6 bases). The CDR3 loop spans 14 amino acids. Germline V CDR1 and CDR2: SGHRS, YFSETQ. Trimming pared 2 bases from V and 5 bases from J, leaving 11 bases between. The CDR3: CASSFSGLNNEQFF. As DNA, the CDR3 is TGCGCCAGCAGCTTTAGCGGACTCAACAATGAGCAGTTCTTC.

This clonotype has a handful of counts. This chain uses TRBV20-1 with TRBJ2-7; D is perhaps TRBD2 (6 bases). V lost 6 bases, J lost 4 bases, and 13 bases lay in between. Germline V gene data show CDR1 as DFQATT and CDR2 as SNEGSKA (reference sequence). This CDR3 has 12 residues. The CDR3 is CSAGRGGYEQYF. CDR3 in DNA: TGCAGTGCCGGCCGTGGAGGGTACGAGCAGTACTTC.

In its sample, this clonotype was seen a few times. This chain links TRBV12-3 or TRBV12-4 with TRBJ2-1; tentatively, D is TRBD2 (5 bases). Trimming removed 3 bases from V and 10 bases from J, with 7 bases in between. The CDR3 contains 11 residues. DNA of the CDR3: TGTGCCAGCAGTTTTAGAGGGGAGCAGTTCTTC. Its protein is CASSFRGEQFF.

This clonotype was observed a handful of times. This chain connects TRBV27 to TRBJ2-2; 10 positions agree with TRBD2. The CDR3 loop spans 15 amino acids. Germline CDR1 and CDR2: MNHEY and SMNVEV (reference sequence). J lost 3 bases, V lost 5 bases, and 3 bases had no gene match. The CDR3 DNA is TGTGCCAGCAGTCCCGGGACTAGCGACACCGGGGAGCTGTTTTTT. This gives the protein CASSPGTSDTGELFF.

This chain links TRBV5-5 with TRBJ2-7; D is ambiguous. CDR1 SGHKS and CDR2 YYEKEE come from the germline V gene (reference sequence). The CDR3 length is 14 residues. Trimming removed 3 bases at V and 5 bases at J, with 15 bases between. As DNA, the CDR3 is TGTGCCAGCAGCTCGGCCGGTAGCTACGACGAGCAGTACTTC. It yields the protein CASSSAGSYDEQYF.